This TCR beta chain was sequenced during a study of control samples from healthy donors and cancer patients. The CDR3 contains 16 residues. Looked up from germline, CDR1 is SGHDT and CDR2 is YYEEEE. Trimming cost V 0 bases and J 7 bases, with 14 bases left between them. Sequencing was performed with immunoSEQ multiplex PCR; in TCRdb, only in-frame clones are kept and a portion is missing. The sample lists about 410,000 clones, more than 80% seen once, with around 6.4% in the top ten. The chain links TRBV5-6 to TRBJ1-6; a weak D match, TRBD1 (6 bases). The sequenced sample was PBMCs. This receptor was taken from a man in his forties with head and neck cancer. CDR3 region: CASSLAGYRVNSPLHF. As DNA, the CDR3 is TGTGCCAGCAGCTTGGCTGGGTACAGGGTGAATTCACCCCTCCACTTT.